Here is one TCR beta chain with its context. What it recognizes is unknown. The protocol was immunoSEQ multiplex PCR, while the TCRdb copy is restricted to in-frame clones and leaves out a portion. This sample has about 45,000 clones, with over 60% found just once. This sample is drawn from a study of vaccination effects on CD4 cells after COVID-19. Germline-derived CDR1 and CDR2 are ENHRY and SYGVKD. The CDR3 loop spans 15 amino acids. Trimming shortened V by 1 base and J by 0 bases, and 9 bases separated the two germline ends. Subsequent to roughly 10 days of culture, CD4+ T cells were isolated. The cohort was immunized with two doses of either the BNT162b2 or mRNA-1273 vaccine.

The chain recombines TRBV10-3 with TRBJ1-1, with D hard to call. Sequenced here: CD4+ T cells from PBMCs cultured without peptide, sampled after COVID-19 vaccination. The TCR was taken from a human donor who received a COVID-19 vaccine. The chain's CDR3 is CAISELDRMNTEAFF. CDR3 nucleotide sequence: TGTGCCATCAGTGAGTTGGACCGGATGAACACTGAAGCTTTCTTT.